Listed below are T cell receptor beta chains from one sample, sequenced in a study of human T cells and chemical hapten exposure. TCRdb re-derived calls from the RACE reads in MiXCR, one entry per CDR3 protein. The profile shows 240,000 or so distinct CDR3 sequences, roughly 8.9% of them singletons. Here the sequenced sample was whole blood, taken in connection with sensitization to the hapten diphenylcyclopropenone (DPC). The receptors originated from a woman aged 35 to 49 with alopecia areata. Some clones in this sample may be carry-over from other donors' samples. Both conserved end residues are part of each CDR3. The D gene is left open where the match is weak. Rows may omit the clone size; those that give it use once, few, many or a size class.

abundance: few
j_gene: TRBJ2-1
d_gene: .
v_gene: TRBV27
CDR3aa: CASSLNHNEQFF
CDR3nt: TGTGCCAGCAGTTTAAACCACAATGAGCAGTTCTTC

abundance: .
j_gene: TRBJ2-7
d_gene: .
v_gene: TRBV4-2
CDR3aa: CASSQDRVARQYF
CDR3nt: TGTGCCAGCAGCCAAGATCGTGTGGCGCGCCAGTACTTC

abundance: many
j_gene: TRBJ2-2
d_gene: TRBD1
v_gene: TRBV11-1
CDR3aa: CASSLLPGQGTGELFF
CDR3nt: TGTGCCAGCAGCTTACTACCGGGACAGGGTACCGGGGAGCTGTTTTTT

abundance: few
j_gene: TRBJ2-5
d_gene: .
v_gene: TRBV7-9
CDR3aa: CASSRDTKETQYF
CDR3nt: TGTGCCAGCAGCCGGGACACCAAAGAGACCCAGTACTTC

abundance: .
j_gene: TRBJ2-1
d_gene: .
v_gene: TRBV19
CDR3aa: CASIRPGGDNEQFF
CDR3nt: TGTGCCAGTATCAGGCCTGGCGGTGACAATGAGCAGTTCTTC

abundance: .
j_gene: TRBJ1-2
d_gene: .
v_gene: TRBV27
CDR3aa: CASSLNRRDGGYTF
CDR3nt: TGTGCCAGCAGTTTAAATAGGAGGGACGGAGGCTACACCTTC

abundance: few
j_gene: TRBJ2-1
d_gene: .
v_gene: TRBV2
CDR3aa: CASSEDHLWNEQFF
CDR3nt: TGTGCCAGCAGTGAAGACCACCTATGGAATGAGCAGTTCTTC

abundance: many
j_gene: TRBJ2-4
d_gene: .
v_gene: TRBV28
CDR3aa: CASSMGQRKNIQYF
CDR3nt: TGTGCCAGCAGCATGGGACAAAGGAAAAACATTCAGTACTTC

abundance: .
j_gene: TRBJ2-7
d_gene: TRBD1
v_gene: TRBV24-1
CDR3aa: CATSDWTGDEQYF
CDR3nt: TGTGCCACCAGTGACTGGACAGGGGACGAGCAGTACTTC

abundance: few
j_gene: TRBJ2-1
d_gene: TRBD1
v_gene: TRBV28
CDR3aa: CASSPGQNYNEQFF
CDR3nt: TGTGCCAGCAGCCCGGGACAGAATTACAATGAGCAGTTCTTC

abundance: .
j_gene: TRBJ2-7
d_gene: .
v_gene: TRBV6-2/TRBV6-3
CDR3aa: CASSYLTGASFPYEQYF
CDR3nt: TGTGCCAGCAGTTACCTAACCGGGGCTTCATTCCCCTACGAGCAGTACTTC

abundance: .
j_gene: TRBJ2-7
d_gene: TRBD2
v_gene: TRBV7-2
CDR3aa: CASSSQTSGKYF
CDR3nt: TGTGCCAGCAGCTCCCAGACTAGCGGAAAGTACTTC

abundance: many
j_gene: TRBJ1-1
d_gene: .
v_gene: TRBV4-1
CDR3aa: CASSQGRAGLNTEAFF
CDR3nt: TGCGCCAGCAGCCAAGGGAGGGCAGGGTTGAACACTGAAGCTTTCTTT

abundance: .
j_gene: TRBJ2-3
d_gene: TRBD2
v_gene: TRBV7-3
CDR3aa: CASSLRLAGSQDTQYF
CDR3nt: TGTGCCAGCAGCTTGAGACTAGCGGGCTCTCAAGATACGCAGTATTTT

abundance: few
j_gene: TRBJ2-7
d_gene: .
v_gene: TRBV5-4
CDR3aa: CASSQPGGFEQYF
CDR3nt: TGTGCCAGCAGCCAACCCGGGGGATTCGAGCAGTACTTC

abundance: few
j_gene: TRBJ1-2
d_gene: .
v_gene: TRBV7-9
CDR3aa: CASSLIFRASAMTNYGYTF
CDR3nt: TGTGCCAGCAGCTTAATCTTTCGGGCTTCTGCTATGACGAACTATGGCTACACCTTC

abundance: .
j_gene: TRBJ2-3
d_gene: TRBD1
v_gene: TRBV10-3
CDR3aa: CAISGRGTDTQYF
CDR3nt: TGTGCCATCAGTGGCAGGGGGACAGATACGCAGTATTTT

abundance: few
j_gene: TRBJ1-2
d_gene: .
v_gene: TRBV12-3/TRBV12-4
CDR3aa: CASNTGTTYGYTF
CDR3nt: TGTGCCAGCAACACCGGGACAACCTATGGCTACACCTTC

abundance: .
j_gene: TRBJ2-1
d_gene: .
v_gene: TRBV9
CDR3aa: CASSVGGRAYISDEQFF
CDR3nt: TGTGCCAGCAGCGTAGGAGGACGAGCCTACATTAGCGATGAGCAGTTCTTC

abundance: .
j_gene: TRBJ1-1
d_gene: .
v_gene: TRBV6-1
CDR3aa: CASSDWAGYRTNTEAFF
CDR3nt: TGTGCCAGCAGTGATTGGGCAGGGTATAGGACCAACACTGAAGCTTTCTTT

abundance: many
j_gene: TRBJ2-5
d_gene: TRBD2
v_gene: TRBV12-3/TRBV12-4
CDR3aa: CASKSVGRVEETQYF
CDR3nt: TGTGCCAGCAAGAGTGTCGGGAGGGTGGAGGAGACCCAGTACTTC

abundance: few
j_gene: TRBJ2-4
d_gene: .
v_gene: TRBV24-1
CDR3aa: CATSDGAINIQYF
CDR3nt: TGTGCCACCAGTGACGGGGCCATAAACATTCAGTACTTC

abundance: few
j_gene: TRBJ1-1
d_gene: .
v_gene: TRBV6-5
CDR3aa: CASGYITGEAFF
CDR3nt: TGTGCCAGCGGATATATTACAGGTGAAGCTTTCTTT

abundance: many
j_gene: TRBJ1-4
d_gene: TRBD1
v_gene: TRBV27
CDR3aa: CASSQETGREKLFF
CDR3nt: TGTGCCAGCAGTCAAGAGACAGGGAGAGAAAAACTGTTTTTT

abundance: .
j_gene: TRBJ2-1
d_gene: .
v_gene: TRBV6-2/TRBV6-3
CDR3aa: CASSQNPAPWGEQFF
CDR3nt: TGTGCCAGCAGTCAAAATCCGGCCCCCTGGGGTGAGCAGTTCTTC

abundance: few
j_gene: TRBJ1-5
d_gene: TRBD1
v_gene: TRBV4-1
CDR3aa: CASSQDRDSYSNQPQHF
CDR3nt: TGCGCCAGCAGCCAAGACCGGGACAGTTATAGCAATCAGCCCCAGCATTTT

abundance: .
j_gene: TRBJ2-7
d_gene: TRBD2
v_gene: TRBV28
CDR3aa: CASSRWTSGSSYEQYF
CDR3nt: TGTGCCAGCAGTCGATGGACTAGCGGAAGCTCCTACGAGCAGTACTTC

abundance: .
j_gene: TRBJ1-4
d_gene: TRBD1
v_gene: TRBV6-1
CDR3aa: CASGAGQGLSNLFF
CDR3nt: TGTGCCAGCGGCGCGGGACAGGGGCTCTCAAATTTGTTTTTT

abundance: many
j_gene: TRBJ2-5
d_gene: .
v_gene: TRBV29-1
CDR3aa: CSVEYVREETQYF
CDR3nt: TGCAGCGTTGAATATGTCAGGGAAGAGACCCAGTACTTC

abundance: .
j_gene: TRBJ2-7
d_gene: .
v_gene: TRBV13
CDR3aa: CASSPQSPGAEQYF
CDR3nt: TGTGCCAGCAGCCCCCAGTCCCCAGGGGCTGAGCAGTACTTC

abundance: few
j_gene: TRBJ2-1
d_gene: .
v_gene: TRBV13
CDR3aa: CASSADSVRVNEQFF
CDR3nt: TGTGCCAGCAGCGCGGACAGCGTGAGGGTCAATGAGCAGTTCTTC

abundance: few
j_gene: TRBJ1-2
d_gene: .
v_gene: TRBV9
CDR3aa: CASSVVPDPNYGYTF
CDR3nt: TGTGCCAGCAGCGTAGTACCGGATCCTAACTATGGCTACACCTTC

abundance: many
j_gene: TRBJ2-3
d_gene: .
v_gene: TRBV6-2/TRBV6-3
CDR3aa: CASPSKRGTQYF
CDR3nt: TGTGCCAGCCCCTCAAAAAGGGGTACGCAGTATTTT

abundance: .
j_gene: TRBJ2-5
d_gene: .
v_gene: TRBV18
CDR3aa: CASSPLWTKETQYF
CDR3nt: TGTGCCAGCTCACCTCTTTGGACAAAAGAGACCCAGTACTTC